This T cell receptor (beta chain) was found in a study of T-cell reconstitution after alpha-beta-depleted transplantation in children (dated by TCRdb to 2016 to 2017). Regarding the complete study: Using TCR repertoire profiling, the study quantitatively followed how T-cell immune reconstitution unfolded in children after TCRalphabeta/CD19-depleted allogeneic hematopoietic cell transplantation.

As regards this clonotype: Its antigen is still unknown. No base-level quality is on record; no much larger clone is a single base apart.

Trimming accounts for 3 bases at V and 2 bases at J, while the number of junction bases matched to no gene is 3. Per the germline V gene, SQVTM is the CDR1 and ANQGSEA is the CDR2. The CDR3 covers 13 residues, taking in both the cysteine and the phenylalanine. Only the CDR3 part of the read is kept: 39 bases, read in frame from the first base. Library method: PCR. Instrument on record: Illumina HiSeq 2500. TCR library preparation used molecular barcoding, with unique molecular identifiers applied to normalize quantification of the TCRbeta repertoire. Clones were called with MiXCR by TCRdb after fastp trimmed the public reads at Q25, and only in-frame beta chains were retained. CDR3 protein sequences are deduplicated, and each keeps its most common genes and DNA. The sample yields about 180,000 distinct CDR3 sequences; around 10% were counted once. Jointly, the top ten make up roughly 13% of the sample.

The sample's treatment or condition, from its label and the paper: allogeneic hematopoietic cell transplantation with graft depleted of TCRalphabeta T cells and CD19 B cells. TCRalphabeta/CD19-depleted allogeneic hematopoietic cell grafts were given to the transplant recipients, all of whom were children. On the study overall, not on this receptor specifically: Hyperexpanded clone frequencies declined over subsequent months; after one year, T-cell counts and TCRbeta diversity were mostly attributed to newly produced T cells. In some patients, the high TCRbeta diversity seen at day 60 was put down to recipient T cells and intrathymic progenitors that had survived conditioning. About two months after transplant, the apparently early recovery of alphabetaT-cell counts reportedly depended on just several hundred clones that had expanded rapidly and came from non-depleted graft cells.

The rearrangement combines TRBV29-1 with TRBJ2-7, with TRBD1 identical over 8 junction bases. Here the sequenced sample was PBMCs, taken before TCRalphabeta/CD19-depleted stem cell transplant. The origin of this receptor is a boy aged 2 to 9 with acute myeloid leukemia, due to receive a stem cell transplant. CDR3 reads: CSVDGQGTYEQYF. The nucleotide sequence is TGCAGCGTTGACGGACAGGGAACCTACGAGCAGTACTTC.